The next 15 T cell receptor beta chains were all read from a single sample in a study of PD-L1 blockade in urothelial cancer. TCRdb keeps only in-frame clones here, not all; method: immunoSEQ multiplex PCR. The sample holds 35,000 to 55,000 clones, 88% seen once. Sample: PBMCs, taken around atezolizumab (anti-PD-L1) treatment. The receptors were gathered from a woman in her sixties with urothelial cancer.

The gene calls are TRBV11-3 and TRBJ1-1; 7 bases map to TRBD1. The trim removed 5 bases at V and 3 bases at J, leaving 6 bases unmatched. This CDR3 region has 14 residues. Looked up from germline, CDR1 is SGHNT and CDR2 is YENEEA. The CDR3 sequence is CASSQGGLDTEAFF. CDR3 DNA sequence: TGTGCCAGCAGCCAAGGGGGCCTGGACACTGAAGCTTTCTTT. Combining the CDR3 with reference TRBV11-3 and TRBJ1-1 gives the whole variable domain EAGVVQSPRYKIIEKKQPVAFWCNPISGHNTLYWYLQNLGQGPELLIRYENEEAVDDSQLPKDRFSAERLKGVDSTLKIQPAELGDSAVYLCASSQGGLDTEAFFGQGTRLTVV.

The rearrangement joins TRBV10-3 to TRBJ1-1; 8 nucleotides match TRBD1. V shed 0 bases, J shed 4 bases, and the junction held 4 bases outside the gene matches. Germline V gene lookup returns CDR1 ENHRY and CDR2 SYGVKD. The CDR3 has 15 amino acids. The CDR3 nucleotides are TGTGCCATCAGTGAGTCCTACGACAGGGGCACTGAAGCTTTCTTT. It specifies CAISESYDRGTEAFF.

This chain connects TRBV15 to TRBJ2-7; the D gene is possibly TRBD1 (5 bases). The length of the CDR3 is 16 residues. V was clipped by 0 bases and J by 3 bases, with 15 bases between them. Germline CDR1 and CDR2: LNHNV and YYDKDF (reference sequence). The CDR3 DNA sequence: TGTGCCACCAGCAGAGAGAAAACAGGAGAAATCTACGAGCAGTACTTC. This gives the protein CATSREKTGEIYEQYF.

This chain uses TRBV10-2 with TRBJ2-2; D is possibly TRBD1 (6 bases). V was cut by 2 bases and J by 5 bases, with 18 bases left in between. The CDR3 is 17 amino acids. CDR1 WSHSY and CDR2 SAAADI come from the germline V gene. The CDR3 reads CASSEPYGGGSTGELFF. The CDR3 DNA sequence: TGCGCCAGCAGTGAGCCCTATGGGGGCGGGTCAACCGGGGAGCTGTTTTTT.

V is TRBV6-6 and J is TRBJ2-7, with 8 bases that match TRBD1. Germline lookup yields CDR1 MNHNY and CDR2 SVGAGI (reference sequence). V dropped 6 bases and J dropped 1; count of bases not matched to a gene: 8. This CDR3 spans 15 amino acids. Here the CDR3 reads CASSAMDRVSYEQYF. CDR3 coding DNA: TGTGCCAGCAGCGCTATGGACAGGGTGTCCTACGAGCAGTACTTC.

This chain joins TRBV7-2 and TRBJ1-2; 7 bases match TRBD1. Losses at the gene ends were 5 bases for V and 7 bases for J; bases not matched to a gene: 7. The CDR3 runs to 13 residues. Germline assignment: CDR1 SGHTA and CDR2 FQGNSA. The CDR3 nucleotides read TGTGCCAGCAGCCAAGTAGGGGGCAGTGGCTACACCTTC. Translated: CASSQVGGSGYTF.

J is TRBJ2-1 and V is TRBV7-9; TRBD2 aligns across 8 bases. The length of the CDR3 is 15 residues. CDR1 and CDR2 from the germline V gene are SEHNR and FQNEAQ (reference sequence). J was trimmed by 7 bases and V by 7 bases; bases with no gene match: 12. CDR3 in DNA: TGTGCCAGCACTGACGGGAGGGCGGGATGGAATGAGCAGTTCTTC. This encodes CASTDGRAGWNEQFF.

CDR3 bases: TGTGCCAGCAGCTGGGGGGAACAAGACACCATATATTTT. Its translation: CASSWGEQDTIYF. The rearrangement joins TRBV5-6 to TRBJ1-3, with D perhaps matching TRBD1 (5 bases). V lost 3 bases to trimming and J lost 8 bases, with 12 bases between them. The CDR3 is made up of 13 amino acids. The V gene's germline CDR1 is SGHDT and CDR2 YYEEEE.

This clone was observed once. J is TRBJ2-7 and V is TRBV18; 7 positions match TRBD1. Germline CDR1 reads KGHSH; CDR2 reads LQKENI. The trim removed 3 bases at V and 7 bases at J, leaving 21 bases unmatched. The CDR3 extends over 18 amino acids. The CDR3 sequence is CASSPTTSRDSFLREQYF. The CDR3, as DNA: TGTGCCAGCTCACCCACGACATCCCGGGACAGTTTCCTACGGGAGCAGTACTTC.

The chain links TRBV7-2 to TRBJ1-2; 7 bases map to TRBD1. Looked up from germline, CDR1 is SGHTA and CDR2 is FQGNSA. Germline trimming cut 2 bases from V and 4 bases from J; bases unmatched to any gene: 7. This CDR3 is 15 amino acids long. CDR3 region: CASSLIRQGPYGYTF. CDR3 in DNA: TGTGCCAGCAGCTTAATTAGACAGGGTCCCTATGGCTACACCTTC.

The chain links TRBV5-6 to TRBJ2-7, with 8 bases matching TRBD1. Germline CDR1 reads SGHDT; CDR2 reads YYEEEE. The V and J ends lost 3 bases and 6 bases, in that order; junction bases with no gene match: 2. CDR3 size: 12 residues. In DNA form, the CDR3 reads TGTGCCAGCAGCTCGGACAGGGTCGAGCAGTACTTC. This gives the protein CASSSDRVEQYF.

The chain joins TRBV28 to TRBJ1-1; no clear D gene. The CDR3 spans 14 residues. The ends were cut back, 1 base at V and 3 bases at J, with 9 bases in the middle. CDR1 MDHEN and CDR2 SYDVKM come from the germline V gene. CDR3 sequence: CASSLLGRDTEAFF. The CDR3 region has the DNA TGTGCCAGCAGTTTATTGGGGAGAGACACTGAAGCTTTCTTT.

This chain joins TRBV11-2 and TRBJ2-2; TRBD1 matches at 7 bases. The germline CDR1 and CDR2 sequences are SGHAT and FQNNGV. The length of the CDR3 is 15 residues. Unmatched junction bases numbered 5, after V lost 6 bases and J lost 1 base. The CDR3 DNA reads TGTGCCAGCAGACCATGGACAGGGAACACCGGGGAGCTGTTTTTT. Its translation: CASRPWTGNTGELFF.

The J gene is TRBJ2-4, the V gene TRBV7-8; D may be TRBD2 (6 bases). In germline, CDR1 is SGHVS, CDR2 FQNEAQ. Deletions cut 5 bases from V and 7 bases from J, with 9 bases between. This CDR3 comprises 12 residues. CDR3 in DNA: TGTGCCAGCAGCCCTGGGGGGAACATTCAGTACTTC. Its translation: CASSPGGNIQYF. Supplemented by reference TRBV7-8 and TRBJ2-4, the full variable domain reads GAGVSQSPRYKVAKRGQDVALRCDPISGHVSLFWYQQALGQGPEFLTYFQNEAQLDKSGLPSDRFFAERPEGSVSTLKIQRTQQEDSAVYLCASSPGGNIQYFGAGTRLSVL.

The CDR3: CATSRGGQGRLAGSHNEQFF. As DNA, the CDR3 is TGTGCCACCAGCAGAGGGGGACAGGGCCGACTAGCGGGATCCCACAATGAGCAGTTCTTC. This sequence joins TRBV15 and TRBJ2-1; TRBD2 agrees at 11 bases. In germline, CDR1 is LNHNV, CDR2 YYDKDF (reference sequence). The CDR3 extends over 20 amino acids. Trimming took 1 base from V and 5 from J; bases not matched to a gene: 16.